The 21 T cell receptor beta chains given below trace back to one sample, sequenced in a study of T cells in Graves' hyperthyroidism and ophthalmopathy. The investigators amplified TCR beta CDR3 regions from RNA transcripts. HTBI primers drove first-round RT-PCR of the TCR CDR3. One entry per CDR3 protein results from TCRdb running MiXCR on the multiplex PCR reads. The sample holds 250,000 to 300,000 distinct CDR3 sequences, 15% to 20% seen once. Input material: blood. The receptors originated from a woman aged 60-75 years with Graves' ophthalmopathy.

This clonotype was recorded at least ten times. The rearrangement uses TRBV7-3 and TRBJ2-1; 9 bases map to TRBD2. Germline V gives CDR1 SGHTA, CDR2 FQGTGA. Trimming at V came to 1 base and at J to 4 bases, leaving 8 bases not matched to a gene. This CDR3 is 17 amino acids long. CDR3 DNA sequence: TGTGCCAGCAGCTTAAGTTCCTTAGCGGGAGTTTACAATGAGCAGTTCTTC. It translates to CASSLSSLAGVYNEQFF.

The rearrangement joins TRBV10-3 to TRBJ1-1; 8 bases fit TRBD1. The CDR3 has 13 amino acids. The ends lost 10 bases at V and 0 bases at J; junction bases unmatched: 4. Germline CDR1 reads ENHRY; CDR2 reads SYGVKD. CDR3 sequence (DNA): TGTGCCAATAGACAGGGGTTGAACACTGAAGCTTTCTTT. This sequence encodes CANRQGLNTEAFF.

This clonotype occurred a few times. The J gene is TRBJ2-7, the V gene TRBV6-2 or TRBV6-3, with 8 bases fitting TRBD1. CDR3 length: 17 residues. Germline CDR1 is MNHEY and CDR2 is SVGEGT. The J segment lost 5 bases and the V segment lost 0 bases, leaving 12 bases of the junction unmatched. The CDR3 here is CASSYSYSATGENEQYF. CDR3 DNA sequence: TGTGCCAGCAGTTACTCGTATAGTGCGACAGGGGAAAACGAGCAGTACTTC.

This clonotype was picked up a small number of times. The chain has TRBV20-1 and TRBJ2-5, with a weak D call TRBD1 (6 bases). V gave up 0 bases and J gave up 5 bases, with 13 bases separating them. The CDR3 is 14 residues long. From germline, CDR1 is DFQATT and CDR2 SNEGSKA (reference sequence). CDR3 bases: TGCAGTGCTAGAGAGGGCCGGCAGGGGGAGACCCAGTACTTC. Its protein is CSAREGRQGETQYF.

This clonotype was seen ten or more times. The chain uses TRBV27 and TRBJ2-3; perhaps TRBD1 as D (6 bases). The V gene lost 6 bases and the J gene lost 2 bases, with 15 bases spanning the gap. Germline loops: CDR1 MNHEY, CDR2 SMNVEV (reference sequence). This CDR3 is 15 amino acids long. CDR3 nucleotides: TGTGCCAGCAGCCCCGACAGGTATTACACAGATACGCAGTATTTT. Translation: CASSPDRYYTDTQYF.

This clonotype has a count of ten or more. This chain links TRBV20-1 with TRBJ1-5; D gene unclear. CDR3 size: 15 residues. Trimming removed 4 bases from V and 6 bases from J, with 19 bases in between. The germline V gene has CDR1 DFQATT and CDR2 SNEGSKA (reference sequence). CDR3 coding DNA: TGCAGTGCTATCTTGGCTAGGGTTCGGGGTCAGCCCCAGCATTTT. This codes for CSAILARVRGQPQHF.

This clonotype came up a few times. This rearrangement joins TRBV29-1 to TRBJ2-7, with D possibly being TRBD2 (6 bases). Germline loops: CDR1 SQVTM, CDR2 ANQGSEA. V was pared by 6 bases and J by 5 bases, with 11 bases between. The CDR3 contains 11 residues. This CDR3 reads CSVRRENEQYF. CDR3 sequence (DNA): TGCAGCGTGAGGCGGGAAAACGAGCAGTACTTC.

J is TRBJ1-4 and V is TRBV4-3, with no clear D. This CDR3 has 17 residues. Trimming took 0 bases from V and 8 from J, leaving 19 bases between them. CDR1 and CDR2 from the germline V gene are LGHNA and YSLEER. The CDR3 DNA sequence: TGCGCCAGCAGCCAAGAATCCCCCAGGTGGATCGGAGAAAAACTGTTTTTT. This translates into CASSQESPRWIGEKLFF.

This clonotype was counted only a few times. V is TRBV6-1 and J is TRBJ2-1; 9 bases are shared with TRBD2. Germline CDR1 and CDR2: MNHNS and SASEGT. This CDR3 has 17 residues. Losses at the gene ends were 6 bases for V and 3 bases for J; bases not matched to a gene: 12. The CDR3 nucleotides read TGTGCCAGCAGCCGGACAGGATCTAGCGGGAACTACAATGAGCAGTTCTTC. It translates to CASSRTGSSGNYNEQFF.

Ten or more counts support this clonotype. This chain links TRBV20-1 with TRBJ2-6, with 7 bases aligning to TRBD1. The CDR3 runs 15 residues. V shed 1 base, J shed 2 bases, and the junction held 2 bases outside the gene matches. Germline values: CDR1 DFQATT, CDR2 SNEGSKA (reference sequence). The CDR3 here is CSARADRAGANVLTF. CDR3 coding DNA: TGCAGTGCTAGAGCTGACAGGGCTGGGGCCAACGTCCTGACTTTC.

This clonotype was seen more than once but under ten times. This rearrangement joins TRBV28 to TRBJ2-3, with D uncertain. Germline-derived CDR1 and CDR2 are MDHEN and SYDVKM. This CDR3 contains 13 residues. Deletions cut 3 bases from V and 2 bases from J, with 6 bases between. CDR3 DNA: TGTGCCAGCAGTTTTATCCTCACAGATACGCAGTATTTT. Its protein is CASSFILTDTQYF.

This clonotype was recorded at least ten times. The rearrangement links TRBV7-8 to TRBJ1-5; D call uncertain. There are 18 residues in the CDR3. The germline gives CDR1 SGHVS, CDR2 FQNEAQ. Deletions cut 5 bases from V and 2 bases from J, with 22 bases between. CDR3 protein: CASSPHPGGGMGNQPQHF. In nucleotides, the CDR3 is TGTGCCAGCAGCCCCCATCCGGGAGGCGGGATGGGCAATCAGCCCCAGCATTTT. Full variable domain (missing parts from reference TRBV7-8 and TRBJ1-5): GAGVSQSPRYKVAKRGQDVALRCDPISGHVSLFWYQQALGQGPEFLTYFQNEAQLDKSGLPSDRFFAERPEGSVSTLKIQRTQQEDSAVYLCASSPHPGGGMGNQPQHFGDGTRLSIL.

To note about this clonotype: A read error may explain this, as a much larger clone is one base away. The chain combines TRBV15 with TRBJ2-1; no clear D gene. The CDR3 runs to 16 residues. From germline, CDR1 is LNHNV and CDR2 YYDKDF (reference sequence). V lost 0 bases to trimming and J lost 3 bases, with 12 bases between them. CDR3 in amino acids: CATSRDRQEDYNEQFF. The CDR3 coding sequence is TGTGCCACCAGCAGAGATCGGCAGGAAGACTACAATGAGCAGTTCTTC.

Many counts were recorded for this clonotype. The V gene is TRBV28, the J gene TRBJ2-5; tentative D call: TRBD2 (6 bases). V was cut by 5 bases and J by 1 base, with 11 bases left in between. Germline CDR1 reads MDHEN; CDR2 reads SYDVKM. This CDR3 spans 14 amino acids. CDR3 sequence: CASSSGGTQETQYF. The CDR3 coding sequence is TGTGCCAGCAGTAGTGGCGGGACCCAAGAGACCCAGTACTTC. Filled out from reference TRBV28 and TRBJ2-5, the complete variable domain reads DVKVTQSSRYLVKRTGEKVFLECVQDMDHENMFWYRQDPGLGLRLIYFSYDVKMKEKGDIPEGYSVSREKKERFSLILESASTNQTSMYLCASSSGGTQETQYFGPGTRLLVL.

This clonotype appeared a few times. V and J are TRBV7-2 and TRBJ2-7; the match to TRBD1 covers 7 bases. The ends lost 4 bases at V and 3 bases at J; junction bases unmatched: 9. CDR1 and CDR2 from the germline V gene are SGHTA and FQGNSA. The CDR3 is 15 residues long. The CDR3 spells CASSSTPTGYYEQYF. The CDR3 coding sequence is TGTGCCAGCAGCTCTACTCCGACAGGGTACTACGAGCAGTACTTC. Full variable domain (remainder filled in from reference TRBV7-2 and TRBJ2-7): GAGVSQSPSNKVTEKGKDVELRCDPISGHTALYWYRQSLGQGLEFLIYFQGNSAPDKSGLPSDRFSAERTGGSVSTLTIQRTQQEDSAVYLCASSSTPTGYYEQYFGPGTRLTVT.

This clonotype was recorded many times. The gene calls are TRBV28 and TRBJ2-1; 9 bases align to TRBD2. The CDR3 extends over 15 amino acids. V trimming: 5 bases; J trimming: 3 bases; junction bases outside the gene matches: 5. Germline CDR1 and CDR2: MDHEN and SYDVKM. The CDR3 loop reads CASSPTSGLYNEQFF. Here the CDR3 DNA reads TGTGCCAGCAGTCCGACTAGCGGACTCTACAATGAGCAGTTCTTC.

The V gene is TRBV30, the J gene TRBJ1-4; D ambiguous. This CDR3 has 14 amino acids. Trimming pared 1 base from V and 0 bases from J, leaving 6 bases between. In germline, CDR1 is GTSNPN, CDR2 SVGIG (reference sequence). CDR3 in DNA: TGTGCCTGGAGTGCGAGCGCAACTAATGAAAAACTGTTTTTT. Translated: CAWSASATNEKLFF. The full variable domain, in which reference TRBV30 and TRBJ1-4 provide the parts outside the CDR3, is SQTIHQWPATLVQPVGSPLSLECTVEGTSNPNLYWYRQAAGRGLQLLFYSVGIGQISSEVPQNLSASRPQDRQFILSSKKLLLSDSGFYLCAWSASATNEKLFFGSGTQLSVL.

This clonotype was detected many times. This chain connects TRBV6-1 to TRBJ1-2; D not certain. The CDR3 is made up of 12 amino acids. V was cut by 5 bases and J by 3 bases, with 7 bases left in between. CDR1 and CDR2 from the germline V gene are MNHNS and SASEGT. CDR3 in DNA: TGTGCCAGCAGTCGTGGGGACTATGGCTACACCTTC. It is translated as CASSRGDYGYTF.

This clonotype was recorded many times. The chain uses TRBV7-2 and TRBJ1-1; D unresolved. The ends were cut back, 1 base at V and 1 base at J, with 16 bases in the middle. The CDR3 spans 17 residues. Germline-derived CDR1 and CDR2 are SGHTA and FQGNSA. The CDR3 bases are TGTGCCAGCAGCTTAGGTGGCCTTCGGGTGACGAACACTGAAGCTTTCTTT. Translation: CASSLGGLRVTNTEAFF.

The chain uses TRBV12-3 or TRBV12-4 and TRBJ2-5; 16 positions agree with TRBD2. Trimming took 5 bases from V and 2 from J; bases not matched to a gene: 14. The CDR3 covers 20 residues. The CDR3 region has the DNA TGTGCCAGCAGTCCCCGCCCTGGGACTAGCGGGGGGGCGCTGCAAGAGACCCAGTACTTC. Translated: CASSPRPGTSGGALQETQYF.

This clonotype was found a few times. J is TRBJ2-2 and V is TRBV10-3; D is ambiguous. The ends were cut back, 0 bases at V and 0 bases at J, with 8 bases in the middle. In germline, CDR1 is ENHRY, CDR2 SYGVKD. This CDR3 region has 16 residues. The CDR3 loop is CAISESTRPNTGELFF. DNA for the CDR3: TGTGCCATCAGTGAGTCTACCAGACCGAACACCGGGGAGCTGTTTTTT.